This T cell receptor (beta chain) was obtained from a study of T cell changes during pregnancy in multiple sclerosis (dated by TCRdb to about 2019). For the wider study: The study examined how the T cell repertoire changed over the course of pregnancy in women with multiple sclerosis.

Library preparation employed the immunoSEQ multiplex PCR assay. This is the immuneACCESS table as TCRdb keeps it, with only in-frame sequences that have V and J called. A part of the clones is gone; compared with another copy, unresolved V genes explain less than half, and the rest is unexplained. The sample table shows approximately 53,000 clones, and approximately 92% are seen once. The ten top clones hold about 0.75% of the sample. CDR1 is given as MNHNS and CDR2 as SASEGT, both from the germline V gene. V is pared back by 2 bases and J by 9 bases, with 13 bases lying between the germline termini. Counted from cysteine to phenylalanine, this CDR3 has 13 amino acids. Only the CDR3 DNA stays, 39 bases, in frame from base 1. As concerns this clone: The target of this receptor is not known. Within one base of it there is no much larger clone, and no base qualities were kept.

The chain is assembled from TRBV6-1 and TRBJ1-1, with the D gene too uncertain to name. This clonotype originated in a female donor with multiple sclerosis, enrolled in a pregnancy study. This material consisted of CD4+ T cells from peripheral blood mononuclear cells, taken in the third trimester of pregnancy. The CDR3 here reads CASSEHGVSKAFF. The DNA sequence follows: TGTGCCAGCAGTGAACATGGAGTCAGCAAAGCTTTCTTT.